A selection of T cell receptor beta chains follows, all from one sample in a study of human T cells and chemical hapten exposure. TCRdb passed the RACE reads through MiXCR, listing each CDR3 protein once. This repertoire shows about 56,000 distinct CDR3 sequences, 9.3% found once; its top ten account for roughly 15%. This material consisted of whole blood, taken in connection with sensitization to the hapten diphenylcyclopropenone (DPC). Receptors were obtained from a woman aged 40 to 50 with alopecia areata. Some clones in this sample may be carry-over from other donors' samples. Each CDR3 is given with its conserved first and last residue. The D gene is left open where the match is weak. For some rows the clone size is stated as once, few or many, or as a class when expanded; others skip it.

D,J,size,V,DNA,CDR3
NA,TRBJ2-3,many,TRBV5-1,TGCGCCAGCAGTAGGACTACAGATACGCAGTATTTT,CASSRTTDTQYF
NA,TRBJ2-1,NA,TRBV20-1,TGCAGTGCAAAGCTCCAGGGGCAGTTCTTC,CSAKLQGQFF
TRBD1,TRBJ1-2,many,TRBV4-2,TGTGCCAGCAGCCAAGAGGGGACAGGCTATGGCTACACCTTC,CASSQEGTGYGYTF
TRBD2,TRBJ2-4,many,TRBV30,TGTGCCTCTTCTAGCGGGGGATTGAACATTCAGTACTTC,CASSSGGLNIQYF
NA,TRBJ2-7,many,TRBV5-4,TGTGCCAGCAGCTTGGCCGCCCCTAGGGACGAGCAGTACTTC,CASSLAAPRDEQYF
NA,TRBJ1-2,many,TRBV20-1,TGCAGTGCTAGGGCGTTTGGGAGTAGTAGCTACACCTTC,CSARAFGSSSYTF
NA,TRBJ1-1,many,TRBV7-6,TGTGCCAGCAGCTTCTACCCCCCGTCGTGGGGCTCGAACACTGAAGCTTTCTTT,CASSFYPPSWGSNTEAFF
NA,TRBJ1-5,many,TRBV18,TGTGCCAGCTCACCACCAGGAGGAGGACCGTCCCAGCCCCAGCATTTT,CASSPPGGGPSQPQHF
NA,TRBJ2-1,many,TRBV3-1,TGTGCCAGCAGCCAAAGGGTGTCGGAGTTCTTC,CASSQRVSEFF
TRBD1,TRBJ1-5,many,TRBV6-1,TGTGCCAGCAGTGGGAGACAGGGCTCGTACAATCAGCCCCAGCATTTT,CASSGRQGSYNQPQHF
TRBD1,TRBJ1-1,NA,TRBV12-3/TRBV12-4,TGTGCCAGCAGTAAAGGGACAGGGTTGAACACTGAAGCTTTCTTT,CASSKGTGLNTEAFF
TRBD1,TRBJ1-5,NA,TRBV29-1,TGCAGCGCCGCTGGGCAGGGGGATCAGCCCCAGCATTTT,CSAAGQGDQPQHF
NA,TRBJ1-3,NA,TRBV7-9,TGTGCCAGCAGCTTAGCTGGACGGAAACTCTCTGGAAACACCATATATTTT,CASSLAGRKLSGNTIYF
NA,TRBJ1-6,many,TRBV5-1,TGCGCCAGCAGCATATCCTACGGGGGGAATTCACCCCTCCACTTT,CASSISYGGNSPLHF
TRBD1,TRBJ2-5,NA,TRBV10-3,TGTGCCATCAGTGAGCCCCGGACAGGGGACACCCAAGAGACCCAGTACTTC,CAISEPRTGDTQETQYF
TRBD2,TRBJ2-1,NA,TRBV28,TGTGCCAGCAGTCCCCCGGGACTAGTCTACAATGAGCAGTTCTTC,CASSPPGLVYNEQFF
NA,TRBJ1-6,many,TRBV6-2/TRBV6-3,TGTGCCAGCAGTTATTACGGGACAACTTCACCCCTCCACTTT,CASSYYGTTSPLHF
TRBD1,TRBJ1-1,many,TRBV4-1,TGCGCCAGCAGCCCAGGGACAGGGGGAAGTACTGAAGCTTTCTTT,CASSPGTGGSTEAFF
NA,TRBJ2-2,NA,TRBV9,TGTGCCAGCAGCGGGACCTCAGCGGACACCGGGGAGCTGTTTTTT,CASSGTSADTGELFF
NA,TRBJ1-5,many,TRBV21-1,TGTGCCAGCAGCAAAGAGGAGATCCAAATAGGACTTACGAATCAGCCCCAGCATTTT,CASSKEEIQIGLTNQPQHF
TRBD1,TRBJ2-7,few,TRBV15,TGTGCCACCAGCAGGGGGGACAGCGGAAACTACGAGCAGTACTTC,CATSRGDSGNYEQYF
NA,TRBJ1-2,NA,TRBV20-1,TGCAGTGCTATACCGGGACCGGGTTTCTATGGCTACACCTTC,CSAIPGPGFYGYTF
TRBD2,TRBJ2-4,few,TRBV7-2,TGTGCCAGCAGTCAAGCCCGACTAGCAGGAAACATTCAGTACTTC,CASSQARLAGNIQYF
TRBD1,TRBJ1-1,many,TRBV12-3/TRBV12-4,TGTGCCAGCAGTATAACGACAGGGACTTCGGTAGTTTTCTTT,CASSITTGTSVVFF
TRBD1,TRBJ2-1,many,TRBV7-6,TGTGCCAGCAGCCACCGGGACAGGGTGGACATCTACAATGAGCAGTTCTTC,CASSHRDRVDIYNEQFF
TRBD1,TRBJ1-1,few,TRBV6-1,TGTGCCAGCAGTGCGATACAGGGGGCTGAAGCTTTCTTT,CASSAIQGAEAFF
NA,TRBJ2-7,many,TRBV3-1,TGTGCCAGCAGCCAAGACCCAGCGGTATCCTACGAGCAGTACTTC,CASSQDPAVSYEQYF
NA,TRBJ2-7,few,TRBV30,TGTGCCTGGAGTGTAGTGGACTACGAGCAGTACTTC,CAWSVVDYEQYF
NA,TRBJ1-2,many,TRBV28,TGTGCCAGCAGTTTGCAGTGGGGCTACACCTTC,CASSLQWGYTF
NA,TRBJ2-7,NA,TRBV6-2/TRBV6-3,TGTGCCACTCAGAAGTCGGGGGAGCGTCGAGAGCAGTACTTC,CATQKSGERREQYF
TRBD1,TRBJ2-4,NA,TRBV20-1,TGCAGTGCAACCGGACAGGGGGCCGATAACATTCAGTACTTC,CSATGQGADNIQYF
NA,TRBJ1-5,NA,TRBV11-2,TGTGCCAGCAGCCTCGCACCGGCCAGTCAGCCCCAGCATTTT,CASSLAPASQPQHF
TRBD2,TRBJ2-1,NA,TRBV3-1,TGTGCCAGCAGCCAAGTCCCCGGGACTAGATACTACAATGAGCAGTTCTTC,CASSQVPGTRYYNEQFF
NA,TRBJ2-3,NA,TRBV20-1,TGCAGTGCTTATACAGGGCCCGATACGCAGTATTTT,CSAYTGPDTQYF
TRBD2,TRBJ2-5,NA,TRBV5-4,TGTGCCAGCAGCCGTGATGGCGGGGGCCAAGAGACCCAGTACTTC,CASSRDGGGQETQYF
TRBD2,TRBJ2-7,NA,TRBV14,TGTGCCAGCAGCCAGGAAAGGACTAGCGGGGGGGCCTACGAGCAGTACTTC,CASSQERTSGGAYEQYF
NA,TRBJ2-5,many,TRBV20-1,TGCAGTGCTAGAGATCTGAGTCAGGCGGAAGAGACCCAGTACTTC,CSARDLSQAEETQYF
TRBD2,TRBJ2-5,many,TRBV20-1,TGCAGTGCTAGAGTGGGGGTAAGGGGACTAGCCGGTGGAGAGACCCAGTACTTC,CSARVGVRGLAGGETQYF
TRBD2,TRBJ2-1,NA,TRBV20-1,TGCAGTGCGCCCCCCATCAGAGCGGGGGGTGAGCAGTTCTTC,CSAPPIRAGGEQFF
NA,TRBJ1-2,many,TRBV6-2/TRBV6-3,TGTGCCAGCAGTTATCGTCCACAGGGAGGCTATGGCTACACCTTC,CASSYRPQGGYGYTF
NA,TRBJ1-5,few,TRBV7-9,TGTGCCAGCAGCTTAGGTGTCGGGACATTAGTTAGCAATCAGCCCCAGCATTTT,CASSLGVGTLVSNQPQHF
NA,TRBJ2-7,NA,TRBV11-1,TGTGCCAGCAGCTTAAAGCGGGCCTACGAGCAGTACTTC,CASSLKRAYEQYF
TRBD1,TRBJ2-3,many,TRBV29-1,TGCAGCGTGGGGACAGGAGACTACACAGATACGCAGTATTTT,CSVGTGDYTDTQYF
TRBD1,TRBJ2-5,many,TRBV14,TGTGCCAGCAGCCAAGCTTGGGGACAGGGGGTCCAAGAGACCCAGTACTTC,CASSQAWGQGVQETQYF
NA,TRBJ2-3,NA,TRBV29-1,TGCAGCGGGGAACAGGATACGCAGTATTTT,CSGEQDTQYF
NA,TRBJ1-1,many,TRBV7-8,TGTGCCAGCAGCCGCGACCCGTTCCGGAACACTGAAGCTTTCTTT,CASSRDPFRNTEAFF
NA,TRBJ1-5,NA,TRBV18,TGTGCCAGCTCACCATCAGGGAATCAGCCCCAGCATTTT,CASSPSGNQPQHF
NA,TRBJ2-5,few,TRBV7-9,TGTGCCAGCAGCTTAGAGGTAGAAAAGTACTTC,CASSLEVEKYF
NA,TRBJ2-3,few,TRBV7-2,TGTGCCAGCAGCCCTTTAGCGGTCTTTACAGATACGCAGTATTTT,CASSPLAVFTDTQYF
NA,TRBJ2-1,few,TRBV27,TGTGCCAGCGCCACCGAGGGCTCCGGGGGACCTTACAATGAGCAGTTCTTC,CASATEGSGGPYNEQFF
NA,TRBJ2-5,many,TRBV10-3,TGTGCCATCAGTGAGTCGGGGGAGACCCAGTACTTC,CAISESGETQYF
NA,TRBJ1-2,many,TRBV5-5,TGTGCCAGCAGCTTCCAGGGGCTTAACTATGGCTACACCTTC,CASSFQGLNYGYTF
NA,TRBJ2-7,many,TRBV4-1,TGCGCCAGCAGCCAAGGAGGACAGACCTCCTACGAGCAGTACTTC,CASSQGGQTSYEQYF
NA,TRBJ1-3,NA,TRBV20-1,TGCAGTGCTAGGGGCGGAATTGTCGGCAACACCATATATTTT,CSARGGIVGNTIYF
TRBD1,TRBJ1-1,NA,TRBV7-8,TGTGCCAGCAGCTTAGTATTCCGACAGGGCACTGAAGCTTTCTTT,CASSLVFRQGTEAFF